These 20 T cell receptor beta chains share one sample of origin, sequenced in a study of CD8 T cells in Susac syndrome. The RNA input was about 0.5 to 1 ug, and it was reverse transcribed with random hexamers. From the immunoSEQ multiplex PCR reads, TCRdb called clonotypes with MiXCR, one entry per CDR3 protein. This sample yields under 200,000 distinct CDR3 sequences, of which about 93% are seen a single time; approximately 0.1% belongs to the top ten. Sequencing was done on a sample of CD4+ T cells from PBMCs. All receptors come from a human donor in good health.

The chain is built from TRBV24-1 and TRBJ2-5; 7 positions agree with TRBD1. CDR3 length: 16 amino acids. V was clipped by 7 bases and J by 2 bases; unmatched bases: 12. Germline-derived CDR1 and CDR2 are KGHDR and SFDVKD. CDR3 sequence (DNA): TGTGCCACCAGCAGACCACAGGGGCCACAACAAGAGACCCAGTACTTC. Translated: CATSRPQGPQQETQYF.

This clonotype was recorded once. The chain employs TRBV5-4 and TRBJ2-6, with D possibly matching TRBD2 (5 bases). The CDR3 extends over 16 amino acids. Germline-derived CDR1 and CDR2 are SGHNT and YYREEE (reference sequence). V shed 0 bases and J shed 2 bases, with 9 bases lying between them. CDR3 loop: CASSLGPGTGANVLTF. DNA of the CDR3: TGTGCCAGCAGCTTGGGCCCGGGGACTGGGGCCAACGTCCTGACTTTC.

The gene calls are TRBV6-5 and TRBJ2-2, with D perhaps being TRBD1 or TRBD2 (6 bases each). The CDR3 is 16 amino acids. Germline V gives CDR1 MNHEY, CDR2 SVGAGI. V dropped 4 bases and J dropped 5 bases, with 17 bases sitting between them. The CDR3 DNA is TGTGCCAGCAGTTCAGCCGCGAGGGGGGCAACCGGGGAGCTGTTTTTT. Translation: CASSSAARGATGELFF.

The table lists this clonotype with a few counts. The chain links TRBV4-1 to TRBJ1-2; the match to TRBD1 covers 7 bases. Trimming removed 1 base from V and 5 bases from J; junction bases left unmatched: 13. This CDR3 is built from 17 residues. Looked up from germline, CDR1 is MGHRA and CDR2 is YSYEKL. The CDR3 region is CASSQALRTGRGYGYTF. The DNA for the CDR3 is TGCGCCAGCAGCCAAGCCCTGAGGACAGGTCGAGGTTATGGCTACACCTTC.

V and J are TRBV7-9 and TRBJ1-1; D gene uncertain. This CDR3 is 17 amino acids long. Trimming left V 5 bases short and J 10 bases short, with 29 bases between. The V gene's germline CDR1 is SEHNR and CDR2 FQNEAQ (reference sequence). The chain's CDR3 is CASSANTWYGEGVGAFF. CDR3 nucleotide sequence: TGTGCCAGCAGCGCTAATACCTGGTATGGGGAAGGAGTGGGAGCTTTCTTT.

The V call is TRBV7-2, the J call TRBJ2-2; 8 positions match TRBD2. CDR1 and CDR2 (germline): SGHTA, FQGNSA. CDR3 length equals 16 residues. With 5 bases clipped from V and 7 bases from J, the junction kept 12 bases outside the gene matches. CDR3 nucleotide sequence: TGTGCCAGCAGCCTCCCTCGGGGGGGGGCGATCGGGGAGCTGTTTTTT. Encoded protein: CASSLPRGGAIGELFF.

As DNA, the CDR3 is TGCGCCAGCAGCCAGACAGAGCTTCGACTGAATTCACCCCTCCACTTT. Encoded protein: CASSQTELRLNSPLHF. The genes are TRBV5-1 and TRBJ1-6; D may be TRBD1 (5 bases). This CDR3 region has 16 residues. V was trimmed by 4 bases and J by 7 bases, leaving 18 bases between them. The germline CDR1 and CDR2 sequences are SGHRS and YFSETQ.

The rearrangement links TRBV5-1 to TRBJ1-2; D is perhaps TRBD1 (6 bases). Looked up from germline, CDR1 is SGHRS and CDR2 is YFSETQ. V lost 0 bases and J lost 6, with 12 bases in between. The CDR3 sequence is 14 residues long. This CDR3 is CASSLASGANGYTF. The CDR3 coding sequence is TGCGCCAGCAGCTTGGCCTCAGGGGCTAATGGCTACACCTTC.

This chain connects TRBV10-3 to TRBJ2-5; tentatively, D is TRBD1 or TRBD2 (5 bases each). The CDR3 is made up of 12 amino acids. The germline V gene encodes CDR1 ENHRY and CDR2 SYGVKD. V dropped 2 bases and J dropped 5 bases, with 6 bases sitting between them. CDR3 region: CAISEGGETQYF. The DNA for the CDR3 is TGTGCCATCAGTGAGGGGGGTGAGACCCAGTACTTC.

This chain connects TRBV14 to TRBJ1-6; the D is unclear. Germline CDR1 is SGHDN and CDR2 is FVKESK. This CDR3 spans 16 amino acids. V was trimmed by 0 bases and J by 7 bases, leaving 13 bases between them. The CDR3 loop is CASSQDFAGYNSPLHF. The CDR3 bases are TGTGCCAGCAGCCAAGATTTTGCGGGTTACAATTCACCCCTCCACTTT. The full variable domain, with the rest looked up from reference TRBV14 and TRBJ1-6, is EAGVTQFPSHSVIEKGQTVTLRCDPISGHDNLYWYRRVMGKEIKFLLHFVKESKQDESGMPNNRFLAERTGGTYSTLKVQPAELEDSGVYFCASSQDFAGYNSPLHFGNGTRLTVT.

This clonotype appeared once. J is TRBJ2-1 and V is TRBV27; 12 bases fit TRBD2. The CDR3 length is 15 residues. V was clipped by 3 bases and J by 7 bases; unmatched bases: 4. The V gene's germline CDR1 is MNHEY and CDR2 SMNVEV (reference sequence). The CDR3 bases are TGTGCCAGCAGTTTTTTCACTAGCGGGGGGAATGAGCAGTTCTTC. Translating it yields CASSFFTSGGNEQFF.

The chain is built from TRBV2 and TRBJ1-2; possible D gene TRBD1, 5 bases. The CDR3 consists of 14 residues. The germline CDR1 and CDR2 sequences are SNHLY and FYNNEI. Trimming removed 5 bases from V and 3 bases from J, with 13 bases in between. The chain's CDR3 is CASSSDTGDYGYTF. The DNA for the CDR3 is TGTGCCAGCAGTTCCGATACGGGGGACTATGGCTACACCTTC.

The V call is TRBV5-1, the J call TRBJ2-5; maybe TRBD2 (6 bases). Germline assignment: CDR1 SGHRS and CDR2 YFSETQ. The length of the CDR3 is 14 residues. V gave up 4 bases and J gave up 5 bases, with 15 bases separating them. In nucleotides, the CDR3 is TGCGCCAGCAGCCCCGGGGACTGGATGGAGACCCAGTACTTC. This sequence encodes CASSPGDWMETQYF.

The gene calls are TRBV7-9 and TRBJ1-6, with D possibly TRBD1 on 6 matching bases. V was shortened by 5 bases and J by 9 bases, with 8 bases between the two germline ends. Germline assignment: CDR1 SEHNR and CDR2 FQNEAQ (reference sequence). The CDR3 loop spans 12 amino acids. The CDR3 spells CASSLQGSPLHF. The CDR3 coding sequence is TGTGCCAGCAGCCTACAGGGTTCACCCCTCCACTTT.

The rearrangement links TRBV28 to TRBJ1-5; D might be TRBD1 (5 bases). Trimming removed 6 bases at V and 2 bases at J, with 11 bases between. Germline values: CDR1 MDHEN, CDR2 SYDVKM. This CDR3 comprises 14 residues. CDR3 in amino acids: CASSRDSRNQPQHF. The CDR3 nucleotides read TGTGCCAGCAGCAGGGACTCCCGCAATCAGCCCCAGCATTTT. The entire variable domain, with the rest obtained from reference TRBV28 and TRBJ1-5, is as follows: DVKVTQSSRYLVKRTGEKVFLECVQDMDHENMFWYRQDPGLGLRLIYFSYDVKMKEKGDIPEGYSVSREKKERFSLILESASTNQTSMYLCASSRDSRNQPQHFGDGTRLSIL.

V and J are TRBV12-3 or TRBV12-4 and TRBJ2-2; D not certain. The CDR3 totals 12 residues. Trimming took off 8 bases at V and 4 bases at J, with 8 bases between the two ends. CDR3 bases: TGTGCCAGCCTTGGCTTCACCGGGGAGCTGTTTTTT. This sequence encodes CASLGFTGELFF.

This clonotype was seen once. This chain connects TRBV9 to TRBJ1-1; a possible D gene is TRBD1 (6 bases). Trimming took off 6 bases at V and 1 base at J, with 16 bases between the two ends. The CDR3 spans 15 residues. Germline V CDR1 and CDR2: SGDLS, YYNGEE. The CDR3 DNA sequence: TGTGCCAGCAAACCCGGGGGCGACAAGAACACTGAAGCTTTCTTT. Its translation: CASKPGGDKNTEAFF.

This chain connects TRBV12-3 or TRBV12-4 to TRBJ1-1, with a tentative D call TRBD1 (5 bases). The ends were cut back, 3 bases at V and 3 bases at J, with 11 bases in the middle. The CDR3 has 14 residues. The CDR3 DNA follows: TGTGCCAGCAGTTTGGAGTTAGGGGACACTGAAGCTTTCTTT. It translates to CASSLELGDTEAFF.

This clonotype occurred once. This chain joins TRBV28 and TRBJ2-1; 7 nucleotides line up with TRBD2. This CDR3 region has 14 residues. Trimming at V came to 2 bases and at J to 3 bases, leaving 1 base not matched to a gene. Germline V gene data show CDR1 as MDHEN and CDR2 as SYDVKM. The CDR3 region is CASSLTGGYNEQFF. The CDR3 nucleotides read TGTGCCAGCAGTTTAACGGGGGGCTACAATGAGCAGTTCTTC. Filled out from reference TRBV28 and TRBJ2-1, the complete variable domain reads DVKVTQSSRYLVKRTGEKVFLECVQDMDHENMFWYRQDPGLGLRLIYFSYDVKMKEKGDIPEGYSVSREKKERFSLILESASTNQTSMYLCASSLTGGYNEQFFGPGTRLTVL.

The chain carries TRBV18 and TRBJ1-4; D might be TRBD1 (5 bases). This CDR3 comprises 15 residues. CDR1 is KGHSH, CDR2 LQKENI, per germline. V lost 5 bases to trimming and J lost 3 bases, with 13 bases between them. CDR3 protein: CASSSTGLANEKLFF. CDR3 nucleotides: TGTGCCAGCTCATCAACAGGCTTGGCTAATGAAAAACTGTTTTTT.